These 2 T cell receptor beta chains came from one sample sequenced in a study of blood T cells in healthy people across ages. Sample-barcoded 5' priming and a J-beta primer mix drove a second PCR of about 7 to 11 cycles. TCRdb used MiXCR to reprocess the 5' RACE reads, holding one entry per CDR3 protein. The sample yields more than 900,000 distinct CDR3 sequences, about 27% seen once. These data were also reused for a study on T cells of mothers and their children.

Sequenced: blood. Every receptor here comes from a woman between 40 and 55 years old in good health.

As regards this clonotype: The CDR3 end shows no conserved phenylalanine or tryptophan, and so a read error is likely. CDR3 residues: CASRHLDRYEQYC. The CDR3 DNA sequence: TGTGCCAGCAGGCATCTAGACAGGTACGAGCAGTACTGC. The chain employs TRBV2 and TRBJ2-7, with TRBD1 as a possible D gene (6 bases). In germline, CDR1 is SNHLY, CDR2 FYNNEI. Trimming removed 6 bases from V and 4 bases from J, with 13 bases in between. The CDR3 totals 13 residues.

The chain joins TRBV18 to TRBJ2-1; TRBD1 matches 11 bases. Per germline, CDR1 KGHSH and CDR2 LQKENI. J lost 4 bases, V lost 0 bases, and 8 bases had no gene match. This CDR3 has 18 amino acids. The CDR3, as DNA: TGTGCCAGCTCACCACCGGGGCGCGGGACAGGGGGATACAATGAGCAGTTCTTC. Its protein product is CASSPPGRGTGGYNEQFF. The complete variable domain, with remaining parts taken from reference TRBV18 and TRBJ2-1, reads NAGVMQNPRHLVRRRGQEARLRCSPMKGHSHVYWYRQLPEEGLKFMVYLQKENIIDESGMPKERFSAEFPKEGPSILRIQQVVRGDSAAYFCASSPPGRGTGGYNEQFFGPGTRLTVL.